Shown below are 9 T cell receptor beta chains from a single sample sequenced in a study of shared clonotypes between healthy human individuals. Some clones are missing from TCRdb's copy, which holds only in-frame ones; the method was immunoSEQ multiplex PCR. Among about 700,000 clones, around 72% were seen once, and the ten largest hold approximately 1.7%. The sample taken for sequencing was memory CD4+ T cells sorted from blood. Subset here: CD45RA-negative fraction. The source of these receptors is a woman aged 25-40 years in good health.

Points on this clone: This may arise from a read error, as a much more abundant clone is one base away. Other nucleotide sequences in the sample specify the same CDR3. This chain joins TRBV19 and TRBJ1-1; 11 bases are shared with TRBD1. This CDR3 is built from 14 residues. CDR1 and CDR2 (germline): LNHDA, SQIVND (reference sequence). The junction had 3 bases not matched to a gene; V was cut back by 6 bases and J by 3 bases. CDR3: CASSLDRGHTEAFF. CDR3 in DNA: TGTGCCAGTAGCCTGGACAGGGGGCACACTGAAGCTTTCTTT.

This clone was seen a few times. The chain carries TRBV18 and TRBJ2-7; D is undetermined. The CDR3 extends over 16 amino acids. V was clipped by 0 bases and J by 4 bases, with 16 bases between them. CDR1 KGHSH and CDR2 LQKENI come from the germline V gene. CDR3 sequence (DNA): TGTGCCAGCTCACCACCGAGGAGTCTGATAGGTTACGAGCAGTACTTC. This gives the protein CASSPPRSLIGYEQYF.

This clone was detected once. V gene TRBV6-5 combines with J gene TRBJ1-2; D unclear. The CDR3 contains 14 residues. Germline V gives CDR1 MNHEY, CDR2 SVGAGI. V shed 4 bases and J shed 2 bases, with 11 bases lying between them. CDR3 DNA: TGTGCCAGCAGTTCCACGGACGAGAACTATGGCTACACCTTC. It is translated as CASSSTDENYGYTF.

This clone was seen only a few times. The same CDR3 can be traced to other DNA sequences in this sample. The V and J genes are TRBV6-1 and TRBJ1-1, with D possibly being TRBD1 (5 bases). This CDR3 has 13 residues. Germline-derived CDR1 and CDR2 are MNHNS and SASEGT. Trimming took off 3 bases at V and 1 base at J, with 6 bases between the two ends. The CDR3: CASSDTGNTEAFF. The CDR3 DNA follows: TGTGCCAGCAGTGACACAGGGAACACTGAAGCTTTCTTT.

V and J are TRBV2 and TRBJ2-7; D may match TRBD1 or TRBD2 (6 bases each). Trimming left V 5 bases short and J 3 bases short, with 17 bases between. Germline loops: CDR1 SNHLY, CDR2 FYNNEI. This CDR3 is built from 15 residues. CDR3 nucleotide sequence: TGTGCCAGCAGTCTTAGCGGAGGGGGTTTCTACGAGCAGTACTTC. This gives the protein CASSLSGGGFYEQYF. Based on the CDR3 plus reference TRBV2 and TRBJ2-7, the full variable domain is EPEVTQTPSHQVTQMGQEVILRCVPISNHLYFYWYRQILGQKVEFLVSFYNNEISEKSEIFDDQFSVERPDGSNFTLKIRSTKLEDSAMYFCASSLSGGGFYEQYFGPGTRLTVT.

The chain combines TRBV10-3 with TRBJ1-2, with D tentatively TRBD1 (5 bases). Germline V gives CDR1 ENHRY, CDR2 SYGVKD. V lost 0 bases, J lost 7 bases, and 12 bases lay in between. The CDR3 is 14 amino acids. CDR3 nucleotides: TGTGCCATCAGTGAGTCGTCCGGGACGGTTGGCTACACCTTC. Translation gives CAISESSGTVGYTF.

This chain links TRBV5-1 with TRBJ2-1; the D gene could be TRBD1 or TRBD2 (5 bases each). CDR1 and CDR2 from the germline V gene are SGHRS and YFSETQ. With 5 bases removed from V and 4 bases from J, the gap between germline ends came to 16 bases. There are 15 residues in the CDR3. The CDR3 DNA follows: TGCGCCAGCAGGTTTGGGGACCTCCCTTACAATGAGCAGTTCTTC. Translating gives CASRFGDLPYNEQFF.

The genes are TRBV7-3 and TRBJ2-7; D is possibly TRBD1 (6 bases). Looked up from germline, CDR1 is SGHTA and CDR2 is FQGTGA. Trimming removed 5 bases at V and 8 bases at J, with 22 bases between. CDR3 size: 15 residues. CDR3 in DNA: TGTGCCAGCAGCCTAAGACCCCCCTTTCAGGGGAAGCAGTACTTC. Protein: CASSLRPPFQGKQYF.

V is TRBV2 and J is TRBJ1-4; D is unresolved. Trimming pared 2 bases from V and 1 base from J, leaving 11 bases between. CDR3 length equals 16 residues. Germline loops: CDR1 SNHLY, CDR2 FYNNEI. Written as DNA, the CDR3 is TGTGCCAGCAGTGAACGGGGAAGACGAACTAATGAAAAACTGTTTTTT. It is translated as CASSERGRRTNEKLFF.